This T cell receptor beta chain was obtained from a study of vaccination effects on CD4 cells after COVID-19. Overall study: PBMC cultures contained around 2 million cells per well, approximately 9.2 IU/ml IL-2 and approximately 9.4 ug/ml peptides.

Study observations and caveats: Late post-vaccination samples showed marked contraction of infection- and vaccine-induced clones.

The repertoire was sequenced with immunoSEQ multiplex PCR; TCRdb's copy has only in-frame clones and lacks some. Here the sample spans 70,000 or so clones, more than 70% being singletons. A few counts support this clone. Its antigen is still unknown. On day 10 of culture, CD4+ T cells were separated out. The vaccine recipients had no prior SARS-CoV-2 infection, with negative nucleocapsid antibodies. Each culture had half its medium swapped for IL-2 medium on days 3 and 7. CDR1 is SGHRS and CDR2 is YFSETQ in the germline V gene. The CDR3 has 18 residues. The J segment lost 4 bases and the V segment lost 2 bases, leaving 12 bases of the junction unmatched.

This receptor was identified in a human donor who received a COVID-19 vaccine. V usage is TRBV5-1 and J usage is TRBJ2-6, with 7 bases that match TRBD1. The sequencing used CD4+ T cells from PBMCs cultured without peptide, collected before COVID-19 vaccination. The CDR3 loop reads CASSFRQGHAPGANVLTF. CDR3 sequence (DNA): TGCGCCAGCAGCTTCCGACAGGGACACGCTCCCGGGGCCAACGTCCTGACTTTC.